This TCR beta chain was recovered during a study of T cells in Graves' hyperthyroidism and ophthalmopathy. This clonotype was seen many times. Researchers amplified the TCR beta CDR3 regions from RNA transcripts. Initially, a first-round RT-PCR of the TCR CDR3 employed the HTBI primer set. TCRdb recomputed calls from the multiplex PCR reads with MiXCR, one row per CDR3 protein. The sample shows hundreds of thousands of distinct CDR3 sequences, 15% to 20% of them seen only once. CDR3 length equals 14 residues. Trimming removed 1 base from V and 7 bases from J; junction bases left unmatched: 4. Germline assignment: CDR1 MNHNS and CDR2 SASEGT.

Sequencing used blood. This clonotype was obtained from a woman between 25 and 40 years old with Graves' hyperthyroidism. The chain carries TRBV6-1 and TRBJ2-7; 10 nucleotides align to TRBD1. CDR3 nucleotide sequence: TGTGCCAGCAGTGAAGTGGACAGGGGGAGAGAGCAGTACTTC. Protein product: CASSEVDRGREQYF.